This passage covers 20 T cell receptor beta chains from one sample sequenced in a study of blood T cells in healthy people across ages. Together with a sample-barcoded 5' primer, a J-beta primer mix was included in a second PCR lasting about 6 to 11 cycles. MiXCR, run by TCRdb on the 5' RACE reads, gives a single entry per CDR3 protein. The table lists some 1.4 million distinct CDR3 sequences, approximately 38% of them singletons, with roughly 8.2% in the top ten. Sequenced input: blood. These receptors were obtained from a young woman in good health.

This clonotype has only one observation. The V call is TRBV7-9, the J call TRBJ2-6; D is unresolved. The CDR3 loop spans 15 amino acids. Trimming cost V 5 bases and J 0 bases, with 8 bases left between them. Germline loops: CDR1 SEHNR, CDR2 FQNEAQ (reference sequence). This CDR3 is CASSPTDSGANVLTF. In DNA form, the CDR3 reads TGTGCCAGCAGCCCCACAGACTCTGGGGCCAACGTCCTGACTTTC. Full variable domain (remainder filled in from reference TRBV7-9 and TRBJ2-6): DTGVSQNPRHKITKRGQNVTFRCDPISEHNRLYWYRQTLGQGPEFLTYFQNEAQLEKSRLLSDRFSAERPKGSFSTLEIQRTEQGDSAMYLCASSPTDSGANVLTFGAGSRLTVL.

The chain recombines TRBV4-2 with TRBJ2-1, with D possibly matching TRBD1 (5 bases). The germline CDR1 and CDR2 sequences are LGHNA and YNFKEQ. The CDR3 is 15 amino acids. V was cut by 0 bases and J by 8 bases, with 14 bases left in between. The CDR3 here is CASSQDRGSFDEQFF. The DNA of the CDR3 is TGTGCCAGCAGCCAAGATAGGGGTAGCTTCGATGAGCAGTTCTTC.

The rearrangement links TRBV14 to TRBJ2-7, with a possible D match to TRBD1 (6 bases). V was cut by 3 bases and J by 7 bases, with 13 bases left in between. From germline, CDR1 is SGHDN and CDR2 FVKESK. This CDR3 is built from 13 residues. As DNA, the CDR3 is TGTGCCAGCAGCCATGGGGGCGGAAATGAGCAGTACTTC. It encodes CASSHGGGNEQYF.

This clonotype was seen more than once but under ten times. The V call is TRBV12-3 or TRBV12-4, the J call TRBJ2-5; no firm D call. CDR3 size: 13 residues. Trimming pared 4 bases from V and 2 bases from J, leaving 8 bases between. CDR3 region: CASSWQAQETQYF. DNA of the CDR3: TGTGCCAGCAGTTGGCAGGCGCAAGAGACCCAGTACTTC.

This clonotype was recorded a few times. The chain couples TRBV20-1 to TRBJ2-5; D is tentatively TRBD1 or TRBD2 (5 bases each). V was cut by 5 bases and J by 0 bases, with 19 bases left in between. The V gene's germline CDR1 is DFQATT and CDR2 SNEGSKA (reference sequence). CDR3 length: 16 residues. CDR3 sequence: CSAPPSGRGDQETQYF. The CDR3 bases are TGCAGTGCTCCACCATCGGGACGTGGGGACCAAGAGACCCAGTACTTC.

The chain links TRBV2 to TRBJ2-7, with D hard to call. This CDR3 is built from 15 residues. Germline loops: CDR1 SNHLY, CDR2 FYNNEI. With 9 bases removed from V and 1 base from J, the gap between germline ends came to 19 bases. CDR3 in amino acids: CARNDPEARSYEQYF. The CDR3 nucleotides are TGTGCCAGGAATGACCCGGAAGCACGATCCTACGAGCAGTACTTC.

A few counts support this clonotype. This rearrangement joins TRBV20-1 to TRBJ2-1, with D unresolved. Trimming removed 7 bases from V and 10 bases from J, with 14 bases in between. The CDR3 spans 11 residues. Germline assignment: CDR1 DFQATT and CDR2 SNEGSKA (reference sequence). The chain's CDR3 is CSVGTSREQFF. The DNA for the CDR3 is TGCAGTGTAGGCACGAGTAGGGAGCAGTTCTTC.

The V gene is TRBV11-1, the J gene TRBJ1-1; D may be TRBD1 (6 bases). V was pared by 3 bases and J by 5 bases, with 13 bases between. Germline CDR1 SGHAT, CDR2 FQDESV (reference sequence). The CDR3 covers 14 residues. The CDR3 sequence: CASSLSQGPTEAFF. In nucleotides, the CDR3 is TGTGCCAGCAGCTTGTCCCAGGGGCCAACTGAAGCTTTCTTT.

The chain combines TRBV5-1 with TRBJ2-5, with 14 bases matching TRBD2. Germline loops: CDR1 SGHRS, CDR2 YFSETQ. This CDR3 spans 16 amino acids. V was pared by 3 bases and J by 3 bases, with 4 bases of the junction left unmatched. CDR3 coding DNA: TGCGCCAGCAGCTCAGGGACTAGCGGGAGAGAAGAGACCCAGTACTTC. As protein: CASSSGTSGREETQYF.

The chain carries TRBV20-1 and TRBJ1-2; TRBD1 aligns across 8 bases. The CDR3 loop spans 15 amino acids. Germline V gives CDR1 DFQATT, CDR2 SNEGSKA (reference sequence). The V gene end was trimmed by 2 bases and the J gene end by 5 bases; junction bases not matched to a gene: 10. This CDR3 reads CSARPTGGSHYGYTF. In nucleotides, the CDR3 is TGCAGTGCTAGACCCACAGGGGGTTCTCATTATGGCTACACCTTC.

V usage is TRBV7-2 and J usage is TRBJ2-3; tentative D call: TRBD1 (6 bases). Germline V CDR1 and CDR2: SGHTA, FQGNSA. CDR3 length: 17 residues. Trimming pared 5 bases from V and 5 bases from J, leaving 23 bases between. The CDR3: CASSPLRLGHRGDTQYF. The CDR3 nucleotides read TGTGCCAGCAGCCCCCTCCGCCTGGGACACCGCGGAGATACGCAGTATTTT.

This clonotype was picked up a small number of times. The V gene is TRBV3-1, the J gene TRBJ1-1; D uncertain. V was shortened by 0 bases and J by 7 bases, with 6 bases between the two germline ends. CDR1 and CDR2 (germline): LGHDT, YNNKEL (reference sequence). This CDR3 has 12 amino acids. This chain's CDR3 is CASSQETYEAFF. In DNA form, the CDR3 reads TGTGCCAGCAGCCAAGAAACCTATGAAGCTTTCTTT.

The CDR3 coding sequence is TGCAGTGCTAGCTGGGACTCGGCGATTCAGTACTTC. This encodes CSASWDSAIQYF. The rearrangement uses TRBV20-1 and TRBJ2-4, with TRBD2 as a possible D gene (6 bases). The length of the CDR3 is 12 residues. The germline gives CDR1 DFQATT, CDR2 SNEGSKA (reference sequence). Trimming cost V 3 bases and J 10 bases, with 13 bases left between them.

J is TRBJ2-1 and V is TRBV5-1, with 8 bases identical to TRBD2. The assigned J gene may be wrong: the sequence end matches TRBJ2-7 better. The CDR3 sequence is 16 residues long. From germline, CDR1 is SGHRS and CDR2 YFSETQ. CDR3 coding DNA: TGCGCCAGCAGCCAATTCCGGGGGGGGTTCTACAATGAGCAGTACTTC. It specifies CASSQFRGGFYNEQYF.

The CDR3 DNA sequence: TGCAGTGCTAGACGGCTAGCCGGGACCTACGAGCAGTACTTC. Translated: CSARRLAGTYEQYF. The V call is TRBV20-1, the J call TRBJ2-4; possible D gene TRBD2, 5 bases. The DNA end favors TRBJ2-7, so the J call may be wrong. Germline CDR1 is DFQATT and CDR2 is SNEGSKA (reference sequence). The CDR3 is 14 amino acids.

This clonotype was detected a few times. CDR3 sequence reads: CASRPTSGGQETQYF. CDR3 sequence (DNA): TGTGCCAGCAGACCGACTAGCGGGGGTCAAGAGACCCAGTACTTC. The rearrangement links TRBV2 to TRBJ2-5; TRBD2 matches at 12 bases. This CDR3 region has 15 residues. V lost 6 bases and J lost 2; bases outside the gene matches: 4. Germline V gene sequence: CDR1 SNHLY, CDR2 FYNNEI.

The chain links TRBV21-1 to TRBJ1-2; the tabulated D call, TRBD1, remains unverified against the DNA. TRBV21-1 is shown as a pseudogene. The CDR3 is 15 amino acids. Here the CDR3 reads CASSSRDRVEGGYTF. As DNA, the CDR3 is TGTGCCAGCAGCTCCCGGGACAGGGTTGAGGGAGGCTACACCTTC.

The rearrangement joins TRBV4-3 to TRBJ2-3; 9 nucleotides align to TRBD2. J lost 0 bases, V lost 5 bases, and 3 bases had no gene match. Per germline, CDR1 LGHNA and CDR2 YSLEER. This CDR3 spans 15 amino acids. The CDR3: CASSSSGKSTDTQYF. DNA of the CDR3: TGCGCCAGCAGCTCTAGCGGGAAAAGCACAGATACGCAGTATTTT.

The V gene is TRBV20-1, the J gene TRBJ2-4; TRBD1 or TRBD2 may be the D gene (5 bases each). This CDR3 has 13 amino acids. The germline V and J ends were trimmed by 6 bases and 8 bases, with 17 bases remaining between them. Germline assignment: CDR1 DFQATT and CDR2 SNEGSKA (reference sequence). CDR3 bases: TGCAGTGCCATTCCGGGGACGGGATACATTCAGTACTTC. Amino acid sequence: CSAIPGTGYIQYF.

This clonotype was picked up a small number of times. V usage is TRBV10-3 and J usage is TRBJ2-5; 11 positions agree with TRBD2. The trim removed 5 bases at V and 5 bases at J, leaving 7 bases unmatched. Germline-derived CDR1 and CDR2 are ENHRY and SYGVKD. This CDR3 is 15 amino acids long. CDR3 in amino acids: CAISPGTSGPETQYF. For the CDR3, the DNA is TGTGCCATCAGTCCCGGGACTAGCGGTCCGGAGACCCAGTACTTC.